Many counts were recorded for the clone carrying this TCR beta chain. Its specificity is not known. TCR beta CDR3 regions were amplified from RNA. First-round RT-PCR with HTBI primers amplified the TCR CDR3 region. TCRdb re-called the multiplex PCR reads through MiXCR, storing one row per CDR3 protein. The sample records just under 750,000 distinct CDR3 sequences, approximately 40% being singletons. The data originate from a study of T cells in Graves' hyperthyroidism and ophthalmopathy. Study conclusions and caveats: Stable hyperthyroidism was separated from ophthalmopathy by a model based on 13 V-J features. Most thyroid clonotypes expanded above 0.001 were also detected in blood.

The CDR3 is 14 residues long. V was trimmed by 6 bases and J by 8 bases, leaving 17 bases between them. Germline loops: CDR1 SGHTA, CDR2 FQGNSA. Absent ophthalmopathy progression within 18 months defined stable Graves' hyperthyroidism. Exclusions: uncontrolled infection, other autoimmune disease, pregnancy, lactation. This TCR came from a woman in her forties with Graves' hyperthyroidism. V usage is TRBV7-2 and J usage is TRBJ1-5; D unresolved. The specimen sequenced was blood. This CDR3 reads CASSPTPDGEPQHF. DNA for the CDR3: TGTGCCAGCAGTCCCACACCGGATGGTGAGCCCCAGCATTTT. The full variable domain, completed using reference TRBV7-2 and TRBJ1-5, is GAGVSQSPSNKVTEKGKDVELRCDPISGHTALYWYRQSLGQGLEFLIYFQGNSAPDKSGLPSDRFSAERTGGSVSTLTIQRTQQEDSAVYLCASSPTPDGEPQHFGDGTRLSIL.